This paragraph covers one T cell receptor (beta chain) sequence. What it binds is unknown. This sample was included in a study of T cell responses to AZD1222 COVID-19 vaccine. General study points: Baseline antibody screening turned up just a handful of seropositive AZD1222 recipients. Per reports, nearly half of all spike-specific TCRs target regions that are unmutated in variants. With dominance at 160-218 and 743-854, vaccine-associated CD4 TCRs spanned spike.

CDR3 length equals 14 residues. The germline CDR1 and CDR2 sequences are MNHEY and SMNVEV (reference sequence). The V segment lost 5 bases and the J segment 6 bases; nucleotides outside the gene matches: 5. The method was immunoSEQ multiplex PCR; TCRdb's version includes in-frame clones alone and lacks a portion of them. The repertoire holds tens of thousands of clones, with around 85% as singletons. The sample in question was peripheral blood, obtained on day 0 of MenACWY control vaccination. The sequence derives from an adult in good health. This chain joins TRBV27 and TRBJ2-2, with 8 bases identical to TRBD2. In DNA, the CDR3 is TGTGCCAGCAGTATCGGGGGGGTTGCCGGGGAGCTGTTTTTT. It codes for CASSIGGVAGELFF.